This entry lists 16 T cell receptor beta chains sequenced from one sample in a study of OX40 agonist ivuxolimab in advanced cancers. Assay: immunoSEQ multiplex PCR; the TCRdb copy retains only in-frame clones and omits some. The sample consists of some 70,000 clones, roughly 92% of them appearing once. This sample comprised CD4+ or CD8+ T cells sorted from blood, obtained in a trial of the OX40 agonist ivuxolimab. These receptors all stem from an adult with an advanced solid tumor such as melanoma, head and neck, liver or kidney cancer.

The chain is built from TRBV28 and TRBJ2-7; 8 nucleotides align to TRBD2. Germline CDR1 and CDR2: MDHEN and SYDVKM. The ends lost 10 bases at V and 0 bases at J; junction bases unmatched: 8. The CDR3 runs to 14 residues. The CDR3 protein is CATARGGSSYEQYF. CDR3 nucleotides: TGTGCCACGGCCCGGGGGGGGAGCTCCTACGAGCAGTACTTC.

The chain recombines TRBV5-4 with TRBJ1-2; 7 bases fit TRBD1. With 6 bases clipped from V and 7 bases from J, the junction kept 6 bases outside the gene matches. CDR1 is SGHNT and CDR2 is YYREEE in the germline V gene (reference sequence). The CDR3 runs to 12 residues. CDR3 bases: TGTGCCAGCACCAAACGACAGGGTGGCTACACCTTC. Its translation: CASTKRQGGYTF.

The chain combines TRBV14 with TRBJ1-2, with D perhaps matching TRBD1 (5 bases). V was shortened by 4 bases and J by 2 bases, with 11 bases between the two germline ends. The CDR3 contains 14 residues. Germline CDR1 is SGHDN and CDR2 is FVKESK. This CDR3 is CASSPTARNYGYTF. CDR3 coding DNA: TGTGCCAGCAGCCCGACAGCCCGAAACTATGGCTACACCTTC.

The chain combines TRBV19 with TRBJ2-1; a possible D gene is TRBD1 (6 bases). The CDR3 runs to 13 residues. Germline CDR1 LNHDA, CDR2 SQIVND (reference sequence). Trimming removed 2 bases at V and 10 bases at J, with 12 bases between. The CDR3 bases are TGTGCCAGTAGTATAAGGGCAGGGGAGGAGCAGTTCTTC. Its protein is CASSIRAGEEQFF.

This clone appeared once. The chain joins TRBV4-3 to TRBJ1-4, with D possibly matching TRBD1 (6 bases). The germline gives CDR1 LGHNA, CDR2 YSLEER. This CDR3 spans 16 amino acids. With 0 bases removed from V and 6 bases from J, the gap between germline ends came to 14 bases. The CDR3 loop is CASSQDYGQKYEKLFF. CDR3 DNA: TGCGCCAGCAGCCAAGATTATGGACAGAAGTATGAAAAACTGTTTTTT.

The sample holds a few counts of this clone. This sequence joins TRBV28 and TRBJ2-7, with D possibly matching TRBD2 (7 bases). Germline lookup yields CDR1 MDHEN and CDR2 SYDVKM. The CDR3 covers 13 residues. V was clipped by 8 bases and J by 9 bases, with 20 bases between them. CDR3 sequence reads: CASRGRGKGGQYF. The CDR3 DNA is TGTGCCAGCCGGGGGAGGGGGAAAGGCGGGCAGTACTTC. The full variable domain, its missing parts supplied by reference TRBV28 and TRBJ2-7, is DVKVTQSSRYLVKRTGEKVFLECVQDMDHENMFWYRQDPGLGLRLIYFSYDVKMKEKGDIPEGYSVSREKKERFSLILESASTNQTSMYLCASRGRGKGGQYFGPGTRLTVT.

CDR3 DNA sequence: TGTGCCAGCAGTTTATGGACAACTAGCACAGATACGCAGTATTTT. As protein: CASSLWTTSTDTQYF. The chain is built from TRBV28 and TRBJ2-3; D ambiguous. The CDR3 is made up of 15 amino acids. Trimming took 0 bases from V and 0 from J, leaving 7 bases between them. Germline CDR1 and CDR2: MDHEN and SYDVKM.

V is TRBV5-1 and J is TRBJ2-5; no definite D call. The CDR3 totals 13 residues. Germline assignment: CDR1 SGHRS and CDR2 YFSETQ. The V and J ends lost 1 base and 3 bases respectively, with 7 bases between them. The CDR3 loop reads CASSLLLEETQYF. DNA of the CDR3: TGCGCCAGCAGCTTGCTATTGGAAGAGACCCAGTACTTC. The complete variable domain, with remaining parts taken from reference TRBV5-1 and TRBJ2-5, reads KAGVTQTPRYLIKTRGQQVTLSCSPISGHRSVSWYQQTPGQGLQFLFEYFSETQRNKGNFPGRFSGRQFSNSRSEMNVSTLELGDSALYLCASSLLLEETQYFGPGTRLLVL.

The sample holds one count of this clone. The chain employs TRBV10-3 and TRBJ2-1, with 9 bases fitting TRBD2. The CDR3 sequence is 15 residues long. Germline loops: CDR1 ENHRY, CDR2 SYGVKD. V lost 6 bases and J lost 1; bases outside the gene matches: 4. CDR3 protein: CAIRPAGGSYNEQFF. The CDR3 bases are TGTGCCATCAGACCAGCGGGAGGTTCCTACAATGAGCAGTTCTTC.

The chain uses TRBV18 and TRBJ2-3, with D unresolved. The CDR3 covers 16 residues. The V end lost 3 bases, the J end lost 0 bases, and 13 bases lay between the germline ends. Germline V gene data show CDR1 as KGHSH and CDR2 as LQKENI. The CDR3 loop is CASSPIQMTSTDTQYF. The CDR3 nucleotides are TGTGCCAGCTCACCCATCCAGATGACTAGCACAGATACGCAGTATTTT.

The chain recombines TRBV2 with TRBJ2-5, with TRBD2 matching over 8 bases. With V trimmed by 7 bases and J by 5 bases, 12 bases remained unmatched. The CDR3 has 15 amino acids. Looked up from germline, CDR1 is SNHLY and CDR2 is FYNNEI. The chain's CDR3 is CASTTTGTRGETQYF. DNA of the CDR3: TGTGCCAGCACCACGACGGGGACTAGGGGGGAGACCCAGTACTTC.

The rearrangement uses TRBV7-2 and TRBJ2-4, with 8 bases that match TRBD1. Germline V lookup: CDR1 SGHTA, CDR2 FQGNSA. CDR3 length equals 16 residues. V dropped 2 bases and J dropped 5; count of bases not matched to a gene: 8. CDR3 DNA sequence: TGTGCCAGCAGCTTATCACCCGGGACAGGCGAAAACATTCAGTACTTC. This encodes CASSLSPGTGENIQYF.

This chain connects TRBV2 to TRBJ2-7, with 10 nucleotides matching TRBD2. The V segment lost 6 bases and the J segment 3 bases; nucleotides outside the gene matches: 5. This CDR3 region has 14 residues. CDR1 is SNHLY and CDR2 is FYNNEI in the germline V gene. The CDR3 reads CASSGGLALYEQYF. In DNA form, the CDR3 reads TGTGCCAGCAGCGGGGGACTAGCGCTCTACGAGCAGTACTTC.

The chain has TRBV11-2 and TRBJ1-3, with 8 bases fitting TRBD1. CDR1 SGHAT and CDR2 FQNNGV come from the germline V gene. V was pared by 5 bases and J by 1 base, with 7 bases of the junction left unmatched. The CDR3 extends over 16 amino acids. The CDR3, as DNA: TGTGCCAGCAGCGCCCGACAGGGGACTTCTGGAAACACCATATATTTT. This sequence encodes CASSARQGTSGNTIYF.

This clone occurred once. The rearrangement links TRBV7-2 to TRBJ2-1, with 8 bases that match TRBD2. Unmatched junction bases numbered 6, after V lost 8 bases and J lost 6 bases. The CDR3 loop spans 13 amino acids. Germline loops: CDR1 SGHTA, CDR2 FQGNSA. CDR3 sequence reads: CASVGGGINEQFF. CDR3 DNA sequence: TGTGCCAGCGTCGGCGGGGGGATCAATGAGCAGTTCTTC. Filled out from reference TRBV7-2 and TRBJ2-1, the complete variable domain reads GAGVSQSPSNKVTEKGKDVELRCDPISGHTALYWYRQSLGQGLEFLIYFQGNSAPDKSGLPSDRFSAERTGGSVSTLTIQRTQQEDSAVYLCASVGGGINEQFFGPGTRLTVL.

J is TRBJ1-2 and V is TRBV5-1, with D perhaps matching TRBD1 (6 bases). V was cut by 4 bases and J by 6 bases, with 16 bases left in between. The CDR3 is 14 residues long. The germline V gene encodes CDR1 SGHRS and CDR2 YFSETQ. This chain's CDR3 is CASSRDTPGDGYTF. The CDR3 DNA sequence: TGCGCCAGCAGCCGGGACACCCCGGGGGATGGCTACACCTTC.